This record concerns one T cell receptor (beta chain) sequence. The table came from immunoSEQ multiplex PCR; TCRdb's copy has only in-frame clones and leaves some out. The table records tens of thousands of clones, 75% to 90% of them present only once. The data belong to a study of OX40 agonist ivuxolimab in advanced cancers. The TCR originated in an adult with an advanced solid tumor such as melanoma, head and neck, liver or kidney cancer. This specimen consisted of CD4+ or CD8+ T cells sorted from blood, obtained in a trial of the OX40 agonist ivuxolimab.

The CDR3 reads CASSSSTGGVDYGYTF. CDR3 nucleotides: TGTGCCAGCAGCTCATCGACAGGGGGCGTGGACTATGGCTACACCTTC. The gene calls are TRBV7-8 and TRBJ1-2; 10 nucleotides agree with TRBD1. Per the germline V gene, CDR1 is SGHVS and CDR2 is FQNEAQ. The CDR3 contains 16 residues. J lost 3 bases, V lost 4 bases, and 8 bases had no gene match.